Sequencing of this T cell receptor beta chain was carried out in a study of human T cells and chemical hapten exposure. Study details: Diphenylcyclopropenone, dosed weekly to the scalp, was given to patients throughout the roughly 22-week study. Overall study findings and caveats: Against controls, expanded TCRs gave rise to significantly more large CDR3 similarity clusters.

The time point was: patch test 1, 2 weeks after DPC sensitization. The sample's treatment: therapeutic diphenylcyclopropenone sensitization with weekly scalp DPC. Unfractionated whole blood yielded the extracted total RNA. This clonotype was counted many times. Antigen unknown. V was clipped by 0 bases and J by 13 bases, with 15 bases between them. Germline V lookup: CDR1 LGHNA, CDR2 YNFKEQ. The CDR3 is 13 amino acids. Individual cDNA molecules (in the library) carried attached unique molecular identifiers. TCRdb passed the RACE reads through MiXCR, listing each CDR3 protein once. The data hold approximately 41,000 distinct CDR3 sequences, with 4% observed a single time.

This chain uses TRBV4-2 with TRBJ1-1, with no clear D. The specimen comprised whole blood, sampled in connection with sensitization to the hapten diphenylcyclopropenone (DPC). This clonotype was obtained from a man in his forties or fifties with alopecia areata. Some clones in this sample may be carry-over from other donors' samples. For the CDR3, the DNA is TGTGCCAGCAGCCAAGATTTAGAACGGGAGCTTTTCTTT. It codes for CASSQDLERELFF.